This TCR beta chain was recovered during a study of PD-L1 blockade in urothelial cancer. Libraries were prepared by immunoSEQ multiplex PCR; TCRdb keeps only in-frame clonotypes and omits some of them. Here the sample spans about 29,000 clones, around 87% being singletons. Germline CDR1 and CDR2: LGHNA and YSLEER. This CDR3 spans 14 amino acids. The ends were cut back, 1 base at V and 4 bases at J, with 10 bases in the middle. The sequenced sample was PBMCs, obtained around atezolizumab (anti-PD-L1) treatment. This TCR was sampled from a man aged 50-60 years with urothelial cancer. The rearrangement joins TRBV4-3 to TRBJ1-2; D is possibly TRBD1 (5 bases). The DNA of the CDR3 is TGCGCCAGCAGCCAAGTTGACGACAGCTATGGCTACACCTTC. Protein sequence: CASSQVDDSYGYTF.